This T cell receptor beta chain emerged from a study of T-cell reconstitution after alpha-beta-depleted transplantation in children. Study-wide findings and caveats: Recipient T cells and thymic progenitors that survived were the source of the high TCRbeta diversity seen at day 60 in some patients. Reportedly, only several hundred clones from non-depleted graft cells drove alpha-beta T-cell counts at about two months. T-cell counts and diversity at one year post-transplant came mainly from newly produced T cells.

Germline V gene data show CDR1 as SQVTM and CDR2 as ANQGSEA. This CDR3 contains 14 residues. V was pared by 7 bases and J by 8 bases, with 14 bases of the junction left unmatched. Researchers prepared the TCRbeta library using unique molecular identifiers, the study reports. TCRdb analysed the PCR reads with MiXCR anew, one entry per CDR3 protein. The sample shows about a million distinct CDR3 sequences, about 29% of them seen only once. Only a few counts were recorded for this clonotype. Its antigen is not identified. The gene calls are TRBV29-1 and TRBJ2-1; 7 bases map to TRBD2. The clonotype originates from a boy under two years old who had a stem cell transplant for SCID, so the T cells may come from the graft donor. This specimen was PBMCs, mostly from graft donor cells, taken 360 days after TCRalphabeta/CD19-depleted stem cell transplant. This CDR3 is CSGAGTLTGDEQFF. The CDR3 nucleotides read TGCAGCGGAGCGGGGACGTTGACCGGGGATGAGCAGTTCTTC.